This is a list of T cell receptor beta chains from one sample in a study of cytomegalovirus exposure and HLA in healthy donors. Profiled with immunoSEQ multiplex PCR; TCRdb holds only in-frame clones, not every one. Of 73,000 or so clones in the sample, approximately 94% were seen once. Sequenced input: PBMCs. All receptors come from a woman aged 18-29 years in good health and CMV-seropositive. CDR3s include the opening cysteine and the closing phenylalanine or tryptophan. The D gene is left open where the match is weak. Some rows mark clone size as missing; the rest say once, few, many or name a class of expanded clone.

v_gene: TRBV18; abundance: NA; d_gene: TRBD1; j_gene: TRBJ1-5; CDR3aa: CASSPQTGGLNQPQHF; CDR3nt: TGTGCCAGCTCACCACAAACAGGGGGACTTAATCAGCCCCAGCATTTT
v_gene: TRBV4-1; abundance: NA; d_gene: TRBD1; j_gene: TRBJ2-7; CDR3aa: CASSLQGSYEQYF; CDR3nt: TGCGCCAGCAGCTTACAGGGGAGCTACGAGCAGTACTTC
v_gene: TRBV5-1; abundance: NA; d_gene: TRBD1; j_gene: TRBJ1-2; CDR3aa: CASSLGRDSGYTF; CDR3nt: TGCGCCAGCAGCTTGGGCAGGGACAGCGGCTACACCTTC
v_gene: TRBV4-3; abundance: NA; d_gene: NA; j_gene: TRBJ1-4; CDR3aa: CASSQDHTGNEKLFF; CDR3nt: TGCGCCAGCAGCCAAGATCACACAGGGAATGAAAAACTGTTTTTT
v_gene: TRBV29-1; abundance: NA; d_gene: NA; j_gene: TRBJ1-1; CDR3aa: CSTVRGNTEAFF; CDR3nt: TGCAGCACCGTACGGGGGAACACTGAAGCTTTCTTT
v_gene: TRBV6-1; abundance: NA; d_gene: NA; j_gene: TRBJ1-2; CDR3aa: CASSESVANYGYTF; CDR3nt: TGTGCCAGCAGTGAAAGCGTAGCTAACTATGGCTACACCTTC
v_gene: TRBV18; abundance: NA; d_gene: NA; j_gene: TRBJ2-2; CDR3aa: CASSVTGELFF; CDR3nt: TGTGCCAGCTCCGTTACCGGGGAGCTGTTTTTT
v_gene: TRBV19; abundance: NA; d_gene: NA; j_gene: TRBJ2-7; CDR3aa: CASTPGKGPYEQYF; CDR3nt: TGTGCCAGTACCCCAGGGAAGGGCCCGTACGAGCAGTACTTC
v_gene: TRBV5-1; abundance: NA; d_gene: NA; j_gene: TRBJ1-1; CDR3aa: CASSLESVLNTEAFF; CDR3nt: TGCGCCAGCAGCTTGGAGTCGGTTCTGAACACTGAAGCTTTCTTT
v_gene: TRBV7-9; abundance: NA; d_gene: NA; j_gene: TRBJ2-2; CDR3aa: CASSPRRRTGELFF; CDR3nt: TGTGCCAGCAGCCCCAGGAGGCGAACCGGGGAGCTGTTTTTT
v_gene: TRBV4-2; abundance: NA; d_gene: NA; j_gene: TRBJ1-2; CDR3aa: CASSQGQGYGYTF; CDR3nt: TGTGCCAGCAGCCAAGGTCAGGGGTATGGCTACACCTTC
v_gene: TRBV5-1; abundance: NA; d_gene: TRBD1; j_gene: TRBJ2-3; CDR3aa: CASSLGQGARGDTQYF; CDR3nt: TGCGCCAGCAGCTTGGGACAGGGGGCGCGAGGAGATACGCAGTATTTT
v_gene: TRBV7-2; abundance: NA; d_gene: TRBD1; j_gene: TRBJ1-1; CDR3aa: CASSLGGRQGKGAFF; CDR3nt: TGTGCCAGCAGCTTAGGTGGGCGACAGGGTAAAGGGGCTTTCTTT
v_gene: TRBV7-8; abundance: NA; d_gene: TRBD1; j_gene: TRBJ2-2; CDR3aa: CASSPGTGGLAVGELFF; CDR3nt: TGTGCCAGCAGCCCAGGGACAGGGGGACTGGCGGTCGGGGAGCTGTTTTTT
v_gene: TRBV6-5; abundance: NA; d_gene: TRBD2; j_gene: TRBJ2-2; CDR3aa: CASSYWGRANTGELFF; CDR3nt: TGTGCCAGCAGTTACTGGGGGAGGGCGAACACCGGGGAGCTGTTTTTT
v_gene: TRBV9; abundance: once; d_gene: TRBD2; j_gene: TRBJ2-7; CDR3aa: CASSDSIAGGGPYEQYF; CDR3nt: TGTGCCAGCAGTGATTCCATAGCGGGGGGTGGTCCCTACGAGCAGTACTTC
v_gene: TRBV28; abundance: NA; d_gene: NA; j_gene: TRBJ2-5; CDR3aa: CASSTVSKETQYF; CDR3nt: TGTGCCAGCTCGACAGTATCAAAAGAGACCCAGTACTTC
v_gene: TRBV7-2; abundance: NA; d_gene: TRBD1; j_gene: TRBJ1-6; CDR3aa: CASSIRQGIYNSPLHF; CDR3nt: TGTGCCAGCAGCATAAGACAGGGAATCTATAATTCACCCCTCCACTTT
v_gene: TRBV19; abundance: NA; d_gene: NA; j_gene: TRBJ2-5; CDR3aa: CASSMSGRGRWTQYF; CDR3nt: TGTGCCAGTAGTATGTCGGGCAGGGGACGGTGGACCCAGTACTTC
v_gene: TRBV5-1; abundance: NA; d_gene: TRBD1; j_gene: TRBJ2-5; CDR3aa: CASSLVAIGTAQETQYF; CDR3nt: TGCGCCAGCAGCTTGGTCGCGATAGGGACAGCCCAAGAGACCCAGTACTTC
v_gene: TRBV5-1; abundance: NA; d_gene: NA; j_gene: TRBJ1-2; CDR3aa: CASSLATGSGGYTF; CDR3nt: TGCGCCAGCAGCTTGGCTACAGGGAGTGGTGGCTACACCTTC
v_gene: TRBV4-1; abundance: once; d_gene: NA; j_gene: TRBJ1-1; CDR3aa: CASSQISYTEAFF; CDR3nt: TGCGCCAGCAGCCAAATTTCCTACACTGAAGCTTTCTTT
v_gene: TRBV9; abundance: NA; d_gene: TRBD2; j_gene: TRBJ2-7; CDR3aa: CASSVGPTSGSYEQYF; CDR3nt: TGTGCCAGCAGCGTAGGACCAACTAGCGGGTCCTACGAGCAGTACTTC
v_gene: TRBV28; abundance: NA; d_gene: NA; j_gene: TRBJ2-7; CDR3aa: CASSPDSLREQYF; CDR3nt: TGTGCCAGCAGTCCGGACAGCCTTCGCGAGCAGTACTTC
v_gene: TRBV4-1; abundance: NA; d_gene: NA; j_gene: TRBJ2-7; CDR3aa: CASSQVSLAYEQYF; CDR3nt: TGCGCCAGCAGCCAAGTGTCGCTAGCCTACGAGCAGTACTTC
v_gene: TRBV7-8; abundance: NA; d_gene: NA; j_gene: TRBJ2-7; CDR3aa: CASSLERSSYEQYF; CDR3nt: TGTGCCAGCAGCTTAGAGAGAAGCTCCTACGAGCAGTACTTC
v_gene: TRBV4-2; abundance: NA; d_gene: NA; j_gene: TRBJ1-2; CDR3aa: CASSQAGALTTYGYTF; CDR3nt: TGTGCCAGCAGCCAAGCTGGGGCCCTCACCACCTATGGCTACACCTTC
v_gene: TRBV7-9; abundance: NA; d_gene: TRBD1; j_gene: TRBJ1-1; CDR3aa: CASSLAQGVGTEAFF; CDR3nt: TGTGCCAGCAGCTTAGCGCAGGGGGTGGGGACTGAAGCTTTCTTT
v_gene: TRBV5-5; abundance: NA; d_gene: TRBD2; j_gene: TRBJ2-5; CDR3aa: CASSTSEQETQYF; CDR3nt: TGTGCCAGCAGCACTAGCGAACAAGAGACCCAGTACTTC
v_gene: TRBV7-3; abundance: NA; d_gene: NA; j_gene: TRBJ2-7; CDR3aa: CASSLTGGEQYF; CDR3nt: TGTGCCAGCAGCTTAACAGGGGGCGAGCAGTACTTC
v_gene: TRBV7-2; abundance: NA; d_gene: NA; j_gene: TRBJ1-2; CDR3aa: CASSLAGGPNYGYTF; CDR3nt: TGTGCCAGCAGCTTAGCGGGGGGTCCCAACTATGGCTACACCTTC
v_gene: TRBV6-1; abundance: NA; d_gene: NA; j_gene: TRBJ1-3; CDR3aa: CASSDRFGGNTIYF; CDR3nt: TGTGCCAGCAGTGACCGGTTTGGTGGAAACACCATATATTTT
v_gene: TRBV14; abundance: NA; d_gene: NA; j_gene: TRBJ2-7; CDR3aa: CASSQGSRNSYEQYF; CDR3nt: TGTGCCAGCAGCCAAGGGAGCAGAAACTCCTACGAGCAGTACTTC
v_gene: TRBV5-1; abundance: NA; d_gene: NA; j_gene: TRBJ1-6; CDR3aa: CASSLPGINSPLHF; CDR3nt: TGCGCCAGCAGCTTGCCCGGGATCAATTCACCCCTCCACTTT
v_gene: TRBV6-1; abundance: NA; d_gene: TRBD1; j_gene: TRBJ1-2; CDR3aa: CASSETTGDYGYTF; CDR3nt: TGTGCCAGCAGTGAGACTACAGGGGACTATGGCTACACCTTC
v_gene: TRBV7-6; abundance: NA; d_gene: NA; j_gene: TRBJ2-3; CDR3aa: CASSRISGATDTQYF; CDR3nt: TGTGCCAGCAGCCGAATCTCCGGTGCCACAGATACGCAGTATTTT
v_gene: TRBV2; abundance: once; d_gene: TRBD1; j_gene: TRBJ2-4; CDR3aa: CASRPGQLAKNIQYF; CDR3nt: TGTGCCAGCAGGCCGGGACAGCTAGCCAAAAACATTCAGTACTTC
v_gene: TRBV10-3; abundance: NA; d_gene: NA; j_gene: TRBJ1-2; CDR3aa: CAIIGQTLQPDYGYTF; CDR3nt: TGTGCCATCATCGGACAGACTCTACAACCGGACTATGGCTACACCTTC
v_gene: TRBV29-1; abundance: NA; d_gene: TRBD2; j_gene: TRBJ2-7; CDR3aa: CSVLSSGNSYEQYF; CDR3nt: TGCAGCGTTCTTTCTAGCGGGAATTCCTACGAGCAGTACTTC
v_gene: TRBV15; abundance: few; d_gene: NA; j_gene: TRBJ1-2; CDR3aa: CATSVPHNYGYTF; CDR3nt: TGTGCCACCAGCGTCCCCCATAACTATGGCTACACCTTC
v_gene: TRBV10-2; abundance: NA; d_gene: NA; j_gene: TRBJ2-7; CDR3aa: CASGGGDVAPYEQYF; CDR3nt: TGCGCCAGCGGAGGGGGGGACGTGGCACCCTACGAGCAGTACTTC
v_gene: TRBV5-1; abundance: once; d_gene: NA; j_gene: TRBJ2-3; CDR3aa: CASSRTDSRTDTQYF; CDR3nt: TGCGCCAGCAGCCGGACGGACAGCCGCACAGATACGCAGTATTTT